The entry that follows covers one TCR beta chain sequence. The antigen is not known. This specimen belongs to a study of T cell responses to AZD1222 COVID-19 vaccine. Study findings and constraints: Among vaccine-associated CD4 TCRs, coverage spanned spike, with dominance at 160-218 and 743-854. Epitopes outside B.1.351 and B.1.1.7 mutated regions reportedly drew nearly half of spike TCRs.

CDR3 length: 16 amino acids. V lost 7 bases, J lost 1 base, and 11 bases stayed unmatched. Per germline, CDR1 SGHRS and CDR2 YFSETQ. Only in-frame clones appear in the TCRdb table, and some are missing; sequencing was by immunoSEQ multiplex PCR. The table lists about 150,000 clones, roughly 91% of them singletons. V gene TRBV5-1 combines with J gene TRBJ2-7; 10 bases are shared with TRBD1. The input for sequencing was peripheral blood, taken 28 days after the second AZD1222 dose. This TCR came from an adult who received the AZD1222 COVID-19 vaccine. CDR3 nucleotide sequence: TGCGCCAGCCGGCGGAGGACAGGGGGTGATTCCTACGAGCAGTACTTC. Protein sequence: CASRRRTGGDSYEQYF.